The 14 T cell receptor beta chains in this list originate from one sample, sequenced in a study of vaccination effects on CD4 cells after COVID-19. These receptors' targets are unknown. Prior to sequencing, the ViraFEST assay stimulated PBMC with viral peptide pools, which expanded the antigen-specific CD4+ T cells. Subsequent to a culture period of about ten days, CD4+ T cells were isolated. TCRdb's table, derived via immunoSEQ multiplex PCR, lists solely in-frame clones and lacks some. The sample contains under 9,000 clones, 60% to 75% of which appear only once. Sequenced here: CD4+ T cells from PBMCs cultured with HCoV-229E spike peptides, sampled before COVID-19 vaccination. These receptors originate from a human donor who received a COVID-19 vaccine.

The chain uses TRBV2 and TRBJ2-5; no reliable D call. This CDR3 region has 12 residues. With 6 bases removed from V and 4 bases from J, the gap between germline ends came to 9 bases. CDR1 is SNHLY, CDR2 FYNNEI, per germline. CDR3 protein: CASSETGETQYF. In DNA, the CDR3 is TGTGCCAGCAGCGAAACCGGAGAGACCCAGTACTTC.

The V and J genes are TRBV7-9 and TRBJ2-3; TRBD2 is a possible D gene (6 bases). CDR1 and CDR2 (germline): SEHNR, FQNEAQ (reference sequence). The germline V and J ends were trimmed by 5 bases and 2 bases, with 20 bases remaining between them. This CDR3 region has 17 residues. CDR3: CASSLQDRDWATDTQYF. For the CDR3, the DNA is TGTGCCAGCAGCCTACAGGACCGGGACTGGGCCACAGATACGCAGTATTTT.

The J gene is TRBJ1-4, the V gene TRBV5-1; D is ambiguous. Germline V gene sequence: CDR1 SGHRS, CDR2 YFSETQ. Trimming shortened V by 4 bases and J by 4 bases, and 17 bases separated the two germline ends. CDR3 length equals 16 residues. CDR3 DNA: TGCGCCAGCAGCCTAAATGGCGCGACGCGTAATGAAAAACTGTTTTTT. Residues: CASSLNGATRNEKLFF.

A few counts support this clone. The rearrangement uses TRBV2 and TRBJ2-7; 8 bases are a match to TRBD2. The germline V gene encodes CDR1 SNHLY and CDR2 FYNNEI. CDR3 length equals 16 residues. J was trimmed by 3 bases and V by 1 base; bases with no gene match: 8. CDR3 in amino acids: CASSEGSGGLDYEQYF. The DNA for the CDR3 is TGTGCCAGCAGTGAAGGTTCGGGGGGGCTTGACTACGAGCAGTACTTC.

The chain employs TRBV10-3 and TRBJ1-1; D gene uncertain. Trimming took off 3 bases at V and 7 bases at J, with 9 bases between the two ends. CDR3 length: 12 amino acids. CDR1 ENHRY and CDR2 SYGVKD come from the germline V gene. The CDR3 DNA is TGTGCCATCAGTGACGGACGGTTTGAAGCTTTCTTT. Translated: CAISDGRFEAFF.

The CDR3 sequence is CASSSPGYGYTF. CDR3 nucleotide sequence: TGTGCCAGCAGCTCCCCAGGGTATGGCTACACCTTC. J is TRBJ1-2 and V is TRBV7-6, with D tentatively TRBD1 (5 bases). CDR1 is SGHVS and CDR2 is FNYEAQ in the germline V gene. V was shortened by 4 bases and J by 5 bases, with 8 bases between the two germline ends. The CDR3 totals 12 residues.

The chain carries TRBV10-2 and TRBJ2-5, with D possibly matching TRBD1 (5 bases). CDR3 size: 16 residues. From germline, CDR1 is WSHSY and CDR2 SAAADI. Trimming shortened V by 6 bases and J by 5 bases, and 22 bases separated the two germline ends. The CDR3 here is CASRGSRGREIETQYF. In DNA form, the CDR3 reads TGCGCCAGCAGGGGATCTAGGGGCAGGGAAATTGAGACCCAGTACTTC.

This rearrangement joins TRBV18 to TRBJ1-6; possibly TRBD1 for D (5 bases). V gave up 3 bases and J gave up 13 bases, with 19 bases separating them. There are 15 residues in the CDR3. CDR1 and CDR2 from the germline V gene are KGHSH and LQKENI. CDR3 nucleotide sequence: TGTGCCAGCTCACCCAGAACAGGTGGCGAAGTCCCCCTCCACTTT. Its protein is CASSPRTGGEVPLHF.

The chain is built from TRBV10-3 and TRBJ2-2; tentative D call: TRBD1 (7 bases). V was cut by 7 bases and J by 3 bases, with 27 bases left in between. This CDR3 comprises 19 residues. Germline CDR1 is ENHRY and CDR2 is SYGVKD. The CDR3 region is CAINRNRGFRDLYTGELFF. DNA of the CDR3: TGTGCCATCAATCGAAACAGGGGCTTTCGGGACTTGTACACCGGGGAGCTGTTTTTT.

V is TRBV10-2 and J is TRBJ1-4, with D hard to call. Germline V gives CDR1 WSHSY, CDR2 SAAADI. CDR3 length: 15 residues. V was trimmed by 2 bases and J by 10 bases, leaving 17 bases between them. The CDR3 DNA follows: TGCGCCAGCAGTGAGCCGACAAAGTCGGAATCAAAACTGTTTTTT. Protein sequence: CASSEPTKSESKLFF.

This chain uses TRBV7-8 with TRBJ1-1; 7 bases align to TRBD1. Germline V gene lookup returns CDR1 SGHVS and CDR2 FQNEAQ. The CDR3 is 15 amino acids. V trimming: 2 bases; J trimming: 3 bases; junction bases outside the gene matches: 6. In DNA form, the CDR3 reads TGTGCCAGCAGCTTAAGACAGGGCGGGGACACTGAAGCTTTCTTT. Encoded protein: CASSLRQGGDTEAFF.

The chain is built from TRBV10-3 and TRBJ2-7; 10 nucleotides match TRBD2. The CDR3 totals 14 residues. V lost 7 bases, J lost 6 bases, and 9 bases stayed unmatched. CDR1 and CDR2 from the germline V gene are ENHRY and SYGVKD. The CDR3 DNA is TGTGCCATCAAAATAGCGGGAGGAATGGGCGAGCAGTACTTC. Translation gives CAIKIAGGMGEQYF.

This clone has just one count. The V gene is TRBV18, the J gene TRBJ2-3; 10 bases map to TRBD2. Germline V gene data show CDR1 as KGHSH and CDR2 as LQKENI. This CDR3 comprises 16 residues. J was trimmed by 3 bases and V by 3 bases; bases with no gene match: 6. The CDR3 sequence is CASSPLKTSGTDTQYF. CDR3 nucleotide sequence: TGTGCCAGCTCACCCCTAAAGACTAGCGGGACAGATACGCAGTATTTT.

The chain employs TRBV5-1 and TRBJ1-1; weak D call: TRBD1 (6 bases). The V end lost 4 bases, the J end lost 0 bases, and 13 bases lay between the germline ends. CDR3 length: 15 amino acids. CDR1 SGHRS and CDR2 YFSETQ come from the germline V gene. CDR3: CASSRVGGMNTEAFF. For the CDR3, the DNA is TGCGCCAGCAGCAGAGTAGGGGGGATGAACACTGAAGCTTTCTTT.